Presented here are 5 T cell receptor beta chains from one specimen sequenced in a study of cytomegalovirus exposure and HLA in healthy donors. Researchers ran the PCR with 60 Vbeta and 13 Jbeta primers. The protocol was immunoSEQ multiplex PCR, while the TCRdb copy is restricted to in-frame clones and leaves out a portion. The repertoire holds roughly 180,000 clones, with approximately 85% as singletons. The specimen was PBMCs. These TCRs come from a girl between 5 and 17 years old in good health and CMV-seropositive.

V and J are TRBV7-2 and TRBJ1-1; D is undetermined. The germline V and J ends were trimmed by 6 bases and 1 base, with 6 bases remaining between them. CDR1 and CDR2 from the germline V gene are SGHTA and FQGNSA. This CDR3 comprises 12 residues. As DNA, the CDR3 is TGTGCCAGCAGACTCTGGAACACTGAAGCTTTCTTT. It yields the protein CASRLWNTEAFF.

J is TRBJ2-3 and V is TRBV2, with 8 nucleotides matching TRBD2. Losses at the gene ends were 8 bases for V and 6 bases for J; bases not matched to a gene: 4. The germline gives CDR1 SNHLY, CDR2 FYNNEI. CDR3 length: 12 amino acids. CDR3 nucleotide sequence: TGTGCCAGCGGCGGGGGGAGGGATACGCAGTATTTT. This translates into CASGGGRDTQYF.

The CDR3 sequence: CACRGLAGKTYEQYF. CDR3 DNA: TGTGCCTGTCGTGGACTAGCGGGGAAGACCTACGAGCAGTACTTC. The chain carries TRBV30 and TRBJ2-5, with 12 bases that match TRBD2. Matching the DNA end better, TRBJ2-7 makes the J call doubtful. CDR3 length equals 15 residues. The germline V gene encodes CDR1 GTSNPN and CDR2 SVGIG (reference sequence).

The chain employs TRBV4-2 and TRBJ2-7; D unclear. Germline lookup yields CDR1 LGHNA and CDR2 YNFKEQ. The ends were cut back, 0 bases at V and 3 bases at J, with 9 bases in the middle. This CDR3 contains 14 residues. The CDR3 here is CASSQDQTGYEQYF. CDR3 sequence (DNA): TGTGCCAGCAGCCAAGATCAGACGGGCTACGAGCAGTACTTC.

This clone came up a few times. The rearrangement uses TRBV5-6 and TRBJ2-5; 7 bases line up with TRBD2. V lost 4 bases and J lost 4; bases outside the gene matches: 10. This CDR3 spans 15 amino acids. Germline V CDR1 and CDR2: SGHDT, YYEEEE. In DNA form, the CDR3 reads TGTGCCAGCAGCGGGGAGGGAGGGTGGCGAGAGACCCAGTACTTC. It encodes CASSGEGGWRETQYF.